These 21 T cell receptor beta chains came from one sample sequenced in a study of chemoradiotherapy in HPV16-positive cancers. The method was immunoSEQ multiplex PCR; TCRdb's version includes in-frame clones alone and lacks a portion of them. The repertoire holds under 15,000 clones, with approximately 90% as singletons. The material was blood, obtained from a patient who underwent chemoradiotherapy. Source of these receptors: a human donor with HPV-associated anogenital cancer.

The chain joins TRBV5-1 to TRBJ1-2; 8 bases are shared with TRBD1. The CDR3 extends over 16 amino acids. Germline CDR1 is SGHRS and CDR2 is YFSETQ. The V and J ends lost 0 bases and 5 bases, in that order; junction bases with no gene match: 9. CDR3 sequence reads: CASSLGDRPRGYGYTF. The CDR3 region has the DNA TGCGCCAGCAGCTTGGGGGACAGGCCGAGGGGTTATGGCTACACCTTC.

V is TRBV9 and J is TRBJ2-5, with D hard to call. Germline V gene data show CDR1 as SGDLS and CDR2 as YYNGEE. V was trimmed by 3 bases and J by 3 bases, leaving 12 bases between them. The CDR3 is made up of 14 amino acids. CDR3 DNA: TGTGCCAGCAGCGCCTACTCGAGCGAAGAGACCCAGTACTTC. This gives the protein CASSAYSSEETQYF. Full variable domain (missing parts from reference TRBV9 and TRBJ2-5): DSGVTQTPKHLITATGQRVTLRCSPRSGDLSVYWYQQSLDQGLQFLIQYYNGEERAKGNILERFSAQQFPDLHSELNLSSLELGDSALYFCASSAYSSEETQYFGPGTRLLVL.

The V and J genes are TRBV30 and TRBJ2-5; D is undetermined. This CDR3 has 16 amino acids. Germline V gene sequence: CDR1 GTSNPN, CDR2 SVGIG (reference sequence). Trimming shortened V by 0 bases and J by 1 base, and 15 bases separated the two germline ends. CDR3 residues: CAWSVLAGWGQETQYF. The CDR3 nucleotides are TGTGCCTGGAGTGTACTCGCAGGTTGGGGCCAAGAGACCCAGTACTTC.

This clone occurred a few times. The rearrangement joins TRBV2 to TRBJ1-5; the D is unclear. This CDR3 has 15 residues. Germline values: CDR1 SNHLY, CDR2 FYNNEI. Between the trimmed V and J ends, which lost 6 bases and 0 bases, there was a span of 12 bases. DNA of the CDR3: TGTGCCAGCAGGGACGGATTGGGTAGCAATCAGCCCCAGCATTTT. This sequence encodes CASRDGLGSNQPQHF.

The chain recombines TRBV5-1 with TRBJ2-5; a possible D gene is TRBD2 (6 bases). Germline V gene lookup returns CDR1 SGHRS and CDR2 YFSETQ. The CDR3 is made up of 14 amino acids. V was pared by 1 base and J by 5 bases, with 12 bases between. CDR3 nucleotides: TGCGCCAGCAGCTTGAGTAGACTAGGGGAGACCCAGTACTTC. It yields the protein CASSLSRLGETQYF.

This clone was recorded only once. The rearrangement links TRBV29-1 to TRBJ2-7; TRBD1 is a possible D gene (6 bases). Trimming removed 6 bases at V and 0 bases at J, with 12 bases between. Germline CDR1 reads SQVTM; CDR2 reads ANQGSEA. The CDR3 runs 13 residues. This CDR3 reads CSVIDRFSYEQYF. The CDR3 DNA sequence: TGCAGCGTCATTGACAGGTTCTCCTACGAGCAGTACTTC.

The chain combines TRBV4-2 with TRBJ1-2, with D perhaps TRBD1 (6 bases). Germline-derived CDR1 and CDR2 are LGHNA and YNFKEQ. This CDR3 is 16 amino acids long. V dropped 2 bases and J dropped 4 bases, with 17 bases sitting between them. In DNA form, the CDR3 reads TGTGCCAGCAGCCAATCGCTAGGGGGTTTCTCCTATGGCTACACCTTC. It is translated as CASSQSLGGFSYGYTF.

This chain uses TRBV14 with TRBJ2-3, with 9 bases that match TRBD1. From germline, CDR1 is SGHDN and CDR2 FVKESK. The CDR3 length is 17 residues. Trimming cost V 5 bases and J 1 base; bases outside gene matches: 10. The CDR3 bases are TGTGCCAGCAGCTTCCAGACAGGGGGTATTCGCACAGATACGCAGTATTTT. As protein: CASSFQTGGIRTDTQYF.

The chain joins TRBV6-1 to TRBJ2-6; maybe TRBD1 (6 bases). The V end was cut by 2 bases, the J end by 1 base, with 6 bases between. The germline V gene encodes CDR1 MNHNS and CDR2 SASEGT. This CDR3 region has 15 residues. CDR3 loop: CASSETGSGANVLTF. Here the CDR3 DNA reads TGTGCCAGCAGTGAAACAGGGTCTGGGGCCAACGTCCTGACTTTC.

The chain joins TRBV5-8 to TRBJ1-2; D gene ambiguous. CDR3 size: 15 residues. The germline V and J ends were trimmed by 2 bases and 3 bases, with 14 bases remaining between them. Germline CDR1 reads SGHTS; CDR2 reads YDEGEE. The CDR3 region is CASSLPGYFDYGYTF. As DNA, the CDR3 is TGTGCCAGCAGCTTACCCGGTTATTTTGACTATGGCTACACCTTC.

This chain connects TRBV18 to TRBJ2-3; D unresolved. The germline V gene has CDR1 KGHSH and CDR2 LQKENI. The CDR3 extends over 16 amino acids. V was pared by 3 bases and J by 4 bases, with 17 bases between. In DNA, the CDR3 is TGTGCCAGCTCACCCGAAGGGTCATCCAAGGCAGATACGCAGTATTTT. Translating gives CASSPEGSSKADTQYF.

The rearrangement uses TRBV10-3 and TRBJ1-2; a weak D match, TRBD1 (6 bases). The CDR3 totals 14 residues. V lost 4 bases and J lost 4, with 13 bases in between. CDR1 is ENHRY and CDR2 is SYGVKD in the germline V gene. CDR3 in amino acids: CAISGGEGGYGYTF. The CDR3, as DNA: TGTGCCATCAGTGGGGGTGAAGGGGGCTATGGCTACACCTTC.

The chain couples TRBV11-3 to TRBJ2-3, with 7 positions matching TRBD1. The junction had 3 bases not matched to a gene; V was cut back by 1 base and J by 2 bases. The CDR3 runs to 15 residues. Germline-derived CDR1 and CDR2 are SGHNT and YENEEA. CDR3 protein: CASSLGQGNTDTQYF. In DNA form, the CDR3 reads TGTGCCAGCAGCTTAGGACAGGGTAACACAGATACGCAGTATTTT.

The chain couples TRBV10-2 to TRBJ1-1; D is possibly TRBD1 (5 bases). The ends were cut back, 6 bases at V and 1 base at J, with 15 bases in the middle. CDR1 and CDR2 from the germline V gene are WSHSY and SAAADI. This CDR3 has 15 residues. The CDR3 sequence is CASRASSTANTEAFF. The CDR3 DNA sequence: TGCGCCAGCAGGGCGTCGTCGACAGCGAACACTGAAGCTTTCTTT.

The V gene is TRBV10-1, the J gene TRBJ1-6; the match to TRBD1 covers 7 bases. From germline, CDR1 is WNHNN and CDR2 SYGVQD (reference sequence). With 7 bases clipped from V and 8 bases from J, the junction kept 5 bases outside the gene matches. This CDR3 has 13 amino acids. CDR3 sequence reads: CASKTGPDSPLHF. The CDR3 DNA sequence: TGCGCCAGCAAGACAGGGCCGGATTCACCCCTCCACTTT.

CDR3 coding DNA: TGCGCCAGCAGCCTCGACAGAAGATCGGAGACCCAGTACTTC. It specifies CASSLDRRSETQYF. The chain uses TRBV4-3 and TRBJ2-5, with D maybe TRBD1 (5 bases). The CDR3 contains 14 residues. Trimming shortened V by 4 bases and J by 5 bases, and 14 bases separated the two germline ends. The V gene's germline CDR1 is LGHNA and CDR2 YSLEER.

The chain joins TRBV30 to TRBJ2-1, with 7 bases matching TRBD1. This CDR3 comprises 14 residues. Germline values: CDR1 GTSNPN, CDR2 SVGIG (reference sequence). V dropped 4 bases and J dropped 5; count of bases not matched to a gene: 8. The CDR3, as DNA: TGTGCCTGGACGCCGGGACAGAGAAACAATGAGCAGTTCTTC. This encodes CAWTPGQRNNEQFF.

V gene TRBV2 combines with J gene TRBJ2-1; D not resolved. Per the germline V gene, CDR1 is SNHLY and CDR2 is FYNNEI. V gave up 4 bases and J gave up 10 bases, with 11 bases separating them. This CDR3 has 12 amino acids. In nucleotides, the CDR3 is TGTGCCAGCAGTGTGAATAATCGAGAGCAGTTCTTC. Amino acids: CASSVNNREQFF.

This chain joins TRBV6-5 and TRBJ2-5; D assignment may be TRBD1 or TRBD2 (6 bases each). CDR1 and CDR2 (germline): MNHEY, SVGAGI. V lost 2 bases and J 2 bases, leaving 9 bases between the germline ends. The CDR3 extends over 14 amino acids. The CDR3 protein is CASSYGGRQETQYF. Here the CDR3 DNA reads TGTGCCAGCAGTTACGGGGGGCGACAAGAGACCCAGTACTTC.

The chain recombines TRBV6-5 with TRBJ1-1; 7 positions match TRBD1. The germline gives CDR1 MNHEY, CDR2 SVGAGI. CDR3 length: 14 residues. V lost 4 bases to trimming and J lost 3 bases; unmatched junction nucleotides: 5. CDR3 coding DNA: TGTGCCAGCAGTTCTGGACAGGCGTACACTGAAGCTTTCTTT. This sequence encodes CASSSGQAYTEAFF.

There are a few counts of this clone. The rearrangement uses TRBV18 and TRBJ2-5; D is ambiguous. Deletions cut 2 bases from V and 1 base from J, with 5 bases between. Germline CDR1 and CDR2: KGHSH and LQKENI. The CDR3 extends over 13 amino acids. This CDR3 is CASSPKLQETQYF. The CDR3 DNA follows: TGTGCCAGCTCACCAAAGCTCCAAGAGACCCAGTACTTC.